This section outlines one TCR beta chain sequence together with its context. Its specificity is not known. Each CDR3 protein gets one entry after TCRdb re-called the multiplex PCR reads with MiXCR. The sample consists of 50,000 to 75,000 distinct CDR3 sequences, 57% of them appearing once. These data originate in a study of breast tumors, draining lymph nodes, adjacent tissues. Regarding the study as a whole: Data fit most tumor T cells coming from lymph node, expanding in tumor. Tumors had less TCR diversity than lymph nodes, more than nontumor tissue. The lymph node origin of tumor T cells was framed as consistent with a hypothesis, not demonstrated.

The material sequenced was breast tumor tissue. The TCR comes from a female donor with breast cancer. Some clones in this sample may be carry-over from other donors' samples.

CDR3: CASSAGLAGEQYF. The CDR3 bases are TGTGCCAGCAGTGCGGGGCTAGCGGGCGAGCAGTACTTC. The chain is built from TRBV7-9 and TRBJ2-7; TRBD2 matches 8 bases. V gave up 6 bases and J gave up 6 bases; unmatched junction bases: 7. The germline CDR1 and CDR2 sequences are SEHNR and FQNEAQ (reference sequence). The CDR3 is made up of 13 amino acids.